This T cell receptor beta chain was sequenced during a study of beta chain features in type 1 diabetes. Study results and limitations: The VDJ junctions of type 1 diabetes patients carried fewer insertions and more deletions. Among all four CD4+ subsets, Type 1 diabetes patients had TCRB CDR3s that were moderately but significantly shorter.

This clone has a handful of counts. The target antigen is unknown. Other nucleotide sequences in the sample specify the same CDR3. From germline, CDR1 is SGHTA and CDR2 FQGNSA. The V gene lost 0 bases and the J gene lost 0 bases, with 9 bases spanning the gap. The CDR3 runs 15 residues. The isolated RNA, all of it, was reverse transcribed, so expressed TCRB transcripts were what got sequenced. Generated by immunoSEQ multiplex PCR, the TCRdb table keeps only in-frame clones and is missing some. In the table there are 620,000 or so clones, 15% to 18% of which are singletons. Specimen: naive CD4+ T cells from blood. This receptor was taken from a man aged 18 to 30 in good health. The chain is built from TRBV7-2 and TRBJ2-7, with D perhaps TRBD1 (5 bases). CDR3 coding DNA: TGTGCCAGCAGCTTAGCGAGCCAGGGCTCCTACGAGCAGTACTTC. Its translation is CASSLASQGSYEQYF.